The source of this T cell receptor beta chain is a study of blood T cells in healthy people across ages. V was pared by 4 bases and J by 3 bases, with 10 bases between. The germline V gene encodes CDR1 SGHDT and CDR2 YYEEEE. The length of the CDR3 is 13 residues. Combining a sample-barcoded 5' primer with a J-beta primer mix, a second PCR ran for roughly 7 to 12 cycles. Via MiXCR, TCRdb re-called the 5' RACE reads, giving one row per CDR3 protein. The sample gives roughly 800,000 distinct CDR3 sequences, about 26% of which show up once; around 3% is in the top ten. Another study also made use of these data, one on T cells of mothers and their children.

The chain couples TRBV5-6 to TRBJ2-5, with D possibly TRBD2 on 6 matching bases. The sequence came from a boy aged 5 to 17 in good health. Sequences were obtained from blood. CDR3 amino acids: CASSRLDKETQYF. The CDR3 coding sequence is TGTGCCAGCAGCCGACTAGACAAAGAGACCCAGTACTTC.